This entry describes one T cell receptor beta chain. Trimming shortened V by 5 bases and J by 10 bases, and 22 bases separated the two germline ends. The CDR3 is made up of 15 amino acids. CDR1 and CDR2 (germline): SGHRS, YFSETQ. This sample is part of a study of blood T cells in healthy people across ages. Every donor contributed roughly 10 milliliters of peripheral blood by blood draw. The second PCR ran about 6 to 11 cycles with a sample-barcoded 5' primer and J-beta primers. TCRdb re-analysed the 5' RACE reads in MiXCR, keeping a single row per CDR3 protein. The profile shows some 920,000 distinct CDR3 sequences, around 54% of them singletons.

The sample comprised blood. This TCR was recovered from a woman aged 55-70 years in good health. This chain connects TRBV5-1 to TRBJ2-1; D might be TRBD2 (6 bases). The chain's CDR3 is CASREGPSWVAEQFF. CDR3 DNA sequence: TGCGCCAGCAGGGAGGGGCCCTCATGGGTTGCGGAGCAGTTCTTC.